This entry lists 26 T cell receptor beta chains sequenced from one sample in a study of blood T cell repertoires in COVID-19. Clones were sequenced by immunoSEQ multiplex PCR, and TCRdb holds only the in-frame ones, with some missing. The sample contains 110,000 to 150,000 clones, around four fifths of which appear only once. Sequenced: PBMCs or T cells enriched from blood (not recorded which). All receptors come from a woman in her forties or fifties who had recovered from COVID-19.

This clone was counted only a few times. The chain recombines TRBV19 with TRBJ1-5; D uncertain. Trimming shortened V by 7 bases and J by 5 bases, and 15 bases separated the two germline ends. Germline values: CDR1 LNHDA, CDR2 SQIVND (reference sequence). The CDR3 is made up of 14 amino acids. The CDR3 DNA follows: TGTGCCAGTATGAAGTTTCCGGGGTATCAGCCCCAGCATTTT. Amino acids: CASMKFPGYQPQHF.

The chain combines TRBV7-6 with TRBJ1-3; unclear D gene. V lost 3 bases and J 0 bases, leaving 15 bases between the germline ends. CDR3 length equals 17 residues. The germline CDR1 and CDR2 sequences are SGHVS and FNYEAQ. In DNA form, the CDR3 reads TGTGCCAGCAGCTTTACCCCCAGCGCCTACTCTGGAAACACCATATATTTT. Its protein product is CASSFTPSAYSGNTIYF.

V is TRBV7-9 and J is TRBJ1-5, with D possibly being TRBD1 (6 bases). CDR3 length: 14 residues. In germline, CDR1 is SEHNR, CDR2 FQNEAQ (reference sequence). V gave up 5 bases and J gave up 5 bases, with 13 bases separating them. The CDR3 sequence is CASSLTGQYQPQHF. Written as DNA, the CDR3 is TGTGCCAGCAGCCTTACAGGGCAGTATCAGCCCCAGCATTTT.

This rearrangement joins TRBV10-3 to TRBJ1-1; a possible D gene is TRBD1 (6 bases). The germline V gene encodes CDR1 ENHRY and CDR2 SYGVKD. V lost 7 bases, J lost 4 bases, and 16 bases lay in between. This CDR3 comprises 14 residues. The CDR3 sequence: CAITPGHRTTEAFF. In nucleotides, the CDR3 is TGTGCCATCACACCGGGACATAGAACCACTGAAGCTTTCTTT.

This clone has only one observation. This chain joins TRBV7-2 and TRBJ1-3; D may be TRBD1 (6 bases). The CDR3 consists of 15 residues. Trimming left V 4 bases short and J 2 bases short, with 12 bases between. The V gene's germline CDR1 is SGHTA and CDR2 FQGNSA. Here the CDR3 DNA reads TGTGCCAGCAGCTCAGGGGTTCTAACTGGAAACACCATATATTTT. Translating gives CASSSGVLTGNTIYF.

The chain has TRBV18 and TRBJ1-2; D is undetermined. Germline values: CDR1 KGHSH, CDR2 LQKENI. V was shortened by 4 bases and J by 6 bases, with 12 bases between the two germline ends. This CDR3 is 13 amino acids long. CDR3 region: CASSQVEGDGYTF. The CDR3 DNA is TGTGCCAGCTCACAGGTGGAGGGAGATGGCTACACCTTC.

V is TRBV2 and J is TRBJ1-1; 7 bases fit TRBD1. V lost 7 bases, J lost 4 bases, and 18 bases stayed unmatched. The CDR3 extends over 17 amino acids. Per germline, CDR1 SNHLY and CDR2 FYNNEI. This CDR3 is CASTQWGTAMGGTEAFF. In DNA form, the CDR3 reads TGTGCCAGCACCCAATGGGGGACAGCCATGGGTGGCACTGAAGCTTTCTTT.

In its sample, this clone was seen once. The chain is built from TRBV19 and TRBJ1-5, with 11 positions matching TRBD1. Germline V gene sequence: CDR1 LNHDA, CDR2 SQIVND (reference sequence). Trimming removed 4 bases from V and 7 bases from J; junction bases left unmatched: 9. The CDR3 extends over 16 amino acids. The CDR3 DNA sequence: TGTGCCAGTAGTACCCGGACAGGGGGCGTGGGACAGCCCCAGCATTTT. Amino acids: CASSTRTGGVGQPQHF.

This clone was recorded only once. This chain uses TRBV19 with TRBJ1-5; no clear D. CDR1 LNHDA and CDR2 SQIVND come from the germline V gene (reference sequence). Trimming shortened V by 4 bases and J by 7 bases, and 11 bases separated the two germline ends. The CDR3 loop spans 13 amino acids. This chain's CDR3 is CASSTRGVQPQHF. The DNA of the CDR3 is TGTGCCAGTAGTACCCGCGGGGTACAGCCCCAGCATTTT.

This clone was seen only once. The chain employs TRBV9 and TRBJ2-5; TRBD1 matches at 8 bases. V gave up 0 bases and J gave up 2 bases; unmatched junction bases: 6. Germline V gene sequence: CDR1 SGDLS, CDR2 YYNGEE. The CDR3 loop spans 16 amino acids. The DNA for the CDR3 is TGTGCCAGCAGCGTAGCTGGCACAGGGGGACAAGAGACCCAGTACTTC. As protein: CASSVAGTGGQETQYF.

The chain couples TRBV7-2 to TRBJ1-4; 8 bases are a match to TRBD1. The germline V gene encodes CDR1 SGHTA and CDR2 FQGNSA. CDR3 length: 15 amino acids. The junction had 4 bases not matched to a gene; V was cut back by 5 bases and J by 2 bases. The CDR3 protein is CASSTRQGTNEKLFF. The CDR3 region has the DNA TGTGCCAGCAGCACCCGACAGGGGACTAATGAAAAACTGTTTTTT.

Written as DNA, the CDR3 is TGTGCCAGCAGCCCGACAGATACAAATGAAAAACTGTTTTTT. It encodes CASSPTDTNEKLFF. V is TRBV28 and J is TRBJ1-4, with D perhaps TRBD1 (5 bases). V gave up 6 bases and J gave up 5 bases, with 13 bases separating them. The CDR3 totals 14 residues. Looked up from germline, CDR1 is MDHEN and CDR2 is SYDVKM.

This chain links TRBV2 with TRBJ1-2; weak D call: TRBD1 (5 bases). Trimming removed 5 bases at V and 4 bases at J, with 20 bases between. The CDR3 is made up of 16 amino acids. Germline V lookup: CDR1 SNHLY, CDR2 FYNNEI. CDR3 in amino acids: CASSSSLRQTSYGYTF. CDR3 DNA sequence: TGTGCCAGCAGTTCCTCCCTACGACAGACCAGCTATGGCTACACCTTC.

This chain links TRBV28 with TRBJ1-4; D is uncertain. CDR3 length: 12 residues. The germline V gene encodes CDR1 MDHEN and CDR2 SYDVKM. With 3 bases removed from V and 8 bases from J, the gap between germline ends came to 7 bases. In DNA, the CDR3 is TGTGCCAGCAGTTTTAGTCGGGAAAAACTGTTTTTT. Translating it yields CASSFSREKLFF. The whole variable domain, filled in from reference TRBV28 and TRBJ1-4, reads DVKVTQSSRYLVKRTGEKVFLECVQDMDHENMFWYRQDPGLGLRLIYFSYDVKMKEKGDIPEGYSVSREKKERFSLILESASTNQTSMYLCASSFSREKLFFGSGTQLSVL.

This chain joins TRBV28 and TRBJ1-2, with unresolved D. V was cut by 6 bases and J by 2 bases, with 10 bases left in between. The CDR3 runs to 13 residues. Germline lookup yields CDR1 MDHEN and CDR2 SYDVKM. The CDR3 DNA sequence: TGTGCCAGCAGGACGACGGGAAACTATGGCTACACCTTC. This encodes CASRTTGNYGYTF.

The chain employs TRBV7-2 and TRBJ1-5; TRBD1 aligns across 7 bases. Germline V CDR1 and CDR2: SGHTA, FQGNSA. The CDR3 has 13 amino acids. V lost 8 bases and J lost 5; bases outside the gene matches: 6. CDR3 sequence: CASGVRGHQPQHF. As DNA, the CDR3 is TGTGCCAGCGGGGTGAGGGGGCATCAGCCCCAGCATTTT.

J is TRBJ2-7 and V is TRBV10-2; D is ambiguous. Germline CDR1 reads WSHSY; CDR2 reads SAAADI. The CDR3 covers 13 residues. Between the trimmed V and J ends, which lost 8 bases and 6 bases, there was a span of 17 bases. In DNA form, the CDR3 reads TGCGCCAGCCCACAGTGGATGCACTGCGAGCAGTACGTC. Translated: CASPQWMHCEQYV.

This clone was observed a handful of times. V gene TRBV11-2 combines with J gene TRBJ1-5, with D perhaps TRBD1 (5 bases). CDR3 length equals 15 residues. V lost 5 bases and J 8 bases, leaving 19 bases between the germline ends. Germline V gene lookup returns CDR1 SGHAT and CDR2 FQNNGV. CDR3 nucleotides: TGTGCCAGCAGCCTCGGACAACACAGGACGGAGCCCCAGCATTTT. Encoded protein: CASSLGQHRTEPQHF.

The chain combines TRBV5-4 with TRBJ2-5; D remains ambiguous. Trimming pared 4 bases from V and 1 base from J, leaving 8 bases between. Looked up from germline, CDR1 is SGHNT and CDR2 is YYREEE (reference sequence). The CDR3 is made up of 13 amino acids. Here the CDR3 DNA reads TGTGCCAGCAGCGCTTACATCCAAGAGACCCAGTACTTC. It codes for CASSAYIQETQYF.

V gene TRBV10-3 combines with J gene TRBJ1-5, with 7 positions matching TRBD1. Unmatched junction bases numbered 9, after V lost 10 bases and J lost 6 bases. The germline V gene encodes CDR1 ENHRY and CDR2 SYGVKD. The CDR3 has 13 amino acids. The CDR3 region has the DNA TGTGCCACCAGGGGGGAGGTATCTCAGCCCCAGCATTTT. Encoded protein: CATRGEVSQPQHF.

The chain combines TRBV19 with TRBJ2-6, with D maybe TRBD2 (5 bases). V lost 1 base and J 1 base, leaving 11 bases between the germline ends. The germline gives CDR1 LNHDA, CDR2 SQIVND (reference sequence). The CDR3 runs 17 residues. Here the CDR3 reads CASSIVFRGSGANVLTF. The CDR3 DNA sequence: TGTGCCAGTAGTATAGTGTTTCGAGGGTCTGGGGCCAACGTCCTGACTTTC.

V is TRBV10-1 and J is TRBJ1-1, with D perhaps matching TRBD1 (5 bases). Trimming cost V 4 bases and J 5 bases, with 11 bases left between them. Germline V gene lookup returns CDR1 WNHNN and CDR2 SYGVQD (reference sequence). The CDR3 covers 13 residues. The CDR3 protein is CASSATVGTEAFF. The CDR3 DNA is TGCGCCAGCAGTGCGACAGTAGGGACTGAAGCTTTCTTT.

The CDR3 coding sequence is TGTGCAAGTCGCCCCTCCGGGACAGGGGGCGCCGGTAAGGGGACACCCCTCCACTTT. Protein product: CASRPSGTGGAGKGTPLHF. V and J are TRBV12-2 and TRBJ1-6; the DNA was not compared with TRBD1, the D call given in the table. TRBV12-2 is classified as a pseudogene. The CDR3 has 19 amino acids.

This chain joins TRBV5-4 and TRBJ2-2; tentatively, D is TRBD2 (7 bases). The CDR3 is 14 amino acids. V dropped 7 bases and J dropped 4 bases, with 14 bases sitting between them. Germline V gene sequence: CDR1 SGHNT, CDR2 YYREEE (reference sequence). The CDR3 sequence: CASGRGATTGELFF. The CDR3 nucleotides read TGTGCCAGCGGCCGGGGGGCGACCACCGGGGAGCTGTTTTTT.

The CDR3 sequence is CASSKETGRTFNYGYTF. CDR3 coding DNA: TGTGCCAGCAGCAAAGAGACAGGCCGAACCTTTAACTATGGCTACACCTTC. This chain links TRBV21-1 with TRBJ1-2; the D call in the table, TRBD1, was not verified against the DNA. TRBV21-1 is tagged as a pseudogene. The CDR3 totals 17 residues.

This clone was recorded once. V usage is TRBV24-1 and J usage is TRBJ1-2; 10 bases match TRBD1. This CDR3 spans 14 amino acids. Germline loops: CDR1 KGHDR, CDR2 SFDVKD. With 4 bases clipped from V and 7 bases from J, the junction kept 5 bases outside the gene matches. CDR3: CATSDGTGARGYTF. CDR3 nucleotides: TGTGCCACCAGTGACGGGACAGGGGCTCGTGGCTACACCTTC.